These 30 T cell receptor beta chains were all obtained from the same sample, sequenced in a study of vaccination and CD4 T cells after COVID-19 (dated by TCRdb to the early 2020s). What this sample's treatment or condition label stands for: roughly 10-day PBMC culture with coronavirus spike peptide pools or control peptides (ViraFEST assay). Library method: PCR. These reads were obtained on an Illumina iSeq 100. At the Johns Hopkins FTIC core, DNA from the cultured CD4+ T cells underwent TCR sequencing with the Oncomine TCR Beta short-read assay. TCRdb reprocessed the public reads (quality trimming at Q25 with fastp, clone calling with MiXCR) and kept in-frame beta chains. Rows are unified per CDR3 protein, each entry keeping the most common DNA and genes. The sample table records about 13,000 distinct CDR3 sequences; 27% of these occur just once. The ten largest make up 25% to 35% of the sample.

These receptors' targets are unknown. The specimen was CD4+ T cells from blood, cultured in vitro, collected before SARS-CoV-2 vaccination. Receptors were obtained from a human donor who received a COVID-19 vaccine.

The chain couples TRBV30 to TRBJ1-6, with D hard to call. V lost 0 bases to trimming and J lost 7 bases, with 13 bases between them. The CDR3 is made up of 15 amino acids. The germline CDR1 and CDR2 sequences are GTSNPN and SVGIG (reference sequence). Here the CDR3 DNA reads TGTGCCTGGAGTGTACACAGATTCTACAATTCACCCCTCCACTTT. This translates into CAWSVHRFYNSPLHF.

The V gene is TRBV25-1, the J gene TRBJ1-1, with a weak D call TRBD1 (5 bases). Trimming pared 2 bases from V and 3 bases from J, leaving 22 bases between. This CDR3 spans 18 amino acids. Germline V gene lookup returns CDR1 MGHDK and CDR2 SYGVNS. CDR3 loop: CASSEGSGQGKWDTEAFF. The DNA for the CDR3 is TGTGCCAGCAGTGAAGGAAGTGGGCAGGGAAAGTGGGACACTGAAGCTTTCTTT.

This clonotype appeared a few times. The rearrangement links TRBV7-9 to TRBJ2-3; TRBD1 is a possible D gene (5 bases). CDR1 and CDR2 (germline): SEHNR, FQNEAQ (reference sequence). Trimming removed 6 bases at V and 0 bases at J, with 10 bases between. There are 14 residues in the CDR3. CDR3 residues: CASRLQGSTDTQYF. The CDR3, as DNA: TGTGCCAGCAGATTGCAGGGTAGCACAGATACGCAGTATTTT. Complete variable domain (other parts from reference TRBV7-9 and TRBJ2-3): DTGVSQNPRHKITKRGQNVTFRCDPISEHNRLYWYRQTLGQGPEFLTYFQNEAQLEKSRLLSDRFSAERPKGSFSTLEIQRTEQGDSAMYLCASRLQGSTDTQYFGPGTRLTVL.

The chain couples TRBV27 to TRBJ1-6; D gene uncertain. The length of the CDR3 is 15 residues. CDR1 is MNHEY, CDR2 SMNVEV, per germline (reference sequence). Trimming left V 1 base short and J 5 bases short, with 9 bases between. CDR3 bases: TGTGCCAGCAGTTTATGGTACAGCAATAATTCACCCCTCCACTTT. This encodes CASSLWYSNNSPLHF.

The J gene is TRBJ2-5, the V gene TRBV19; weak D call: TRBD1 (6 bases). V dropped 1 base and J dropped 7 bases, with 10 bases sitting between them. The germline gives CDR1 LNHDA, CDR2 SQIVND (reference sequence). The CDR3 extends over 13 amino acids. Here the CDR3 reads CASSIGTVGTQYF. The CDR3 nucleotides are TGTGCCAGTAGTATAGGGACAGTTGGGACCCAGTACTTC.

This clonotype is deemed medium-sized. J is TRBJ1-2 and V is TRBV6-1, with D possibly TRBD1 on 5 matching bases. Germline loops: CDR1 MNHNS, CDR2 SASEGT. The CDR3 runs 15 residues. V dropped 5 bases and J dropped 1 base, with 14 bases sitting between them. The CDR3 DNA follows: TGTGCCAGCAGTCCCGGACGGGGGTTTAACTATGGCTACACCTTC. Amino acid sequence: CASSPGRGFNYGYTF.

The rearrangement joins TRBV29-1 to TRBJ1-1; TRBD1 matches at 9 bases. This CDR3 region has 13 residues. J lost 1 base, V lost 8 bases, and 5 bases had no gene match. Germline CDR1 reads SQVTM; CDR2 reads ANQGSEA. The CDR3 DNA sequence: TGCAGCACAACAGGGGGCGGGAACACTGAAGCTTTCTTT. The encoded protein is CSTTGGGNTEAFF.

This clonotype was detected only a few times. The chain links TRBV20-1 to TRBJ2-5, with D perhaps matching TRBD1 or TRBD2 (6 bases each). V was shortened by 3 bases and J by 5 bases, with 13 bases between the two germline ends. Germline CDR1 and CDR2: DFQATT and SNEGSKA (reference sequence). The CDR3 runs 13 residues. For the CDR3, the DNA is TGCAGTGCTAGGTGGGGGGCAGGGGAGACCCAGTACTTC. Its protein is CSARWGAGETQYF.

A few counts support this clonotype. J is TRBJ2-3 and V is TRBV20-1; D may be TRBD2 (5 bases). The CDR3 consists of 12 residues. Germline V CDR1 and CDR2: DFQATT, SNEGSKA (reference sequence). V was pared by 3 bases and J by 5 bases, with 9 bases between. The CDR3, as DNA: TGCAGTGCTAGCCCAGGAGGAGATACGCAGTATTTT. It translates to CSASPGGDTQYF.

This chain joins TRBV20-1 and TRBJ1-5; perhaps TRBD1 as D (5 bases). CDR1 and CDR2 (germline): DFQATT, SNEGSKA (reference sequence). Trimming took 0 bases from V and 0 from J, leaving 15 bases between them. This CDR3 contains 17 residues. The CDR3 region has the DNA TGCAGTGCTAGAGATAGCGGAGGGGCTTATAGCAATCAGCCCCAGCATTTT. Its protein is CSARDSGGAYSNQPQHF.

The chain links TRBV5-1 to TRBJ2-5; D call uncertain. V gave up 5 bases and J gave up 2 bases, with 10 bases separating them. This CDR3 comprises 13 residues. Germline loops: CDR1 SGHRS, CDR2 YFSETQ. CDR3 sequence: CASRREGQETQYF. CDR3 nucleotide sequence: TGCGCCAGCAGAAGGGAAGGACAAGAGACCCAGTACTTC.

In its sample, this clonotype was seen a few times. The gene calls are TRBV24-1 and TRBJ2-1; no reliable D call. Trimming shortened V by 4 bases and J by 11 bases, and 8 bases separated the two germline ends. The CDR3 has 11 amino acids. Germline lookup yields CDR1 KGHDR and CDR2 SFDVKD. The CDR3 DNA sequence: TGTGCCACCAGTGAGCTGGCCCAGCAGTTCTTC. This gives the protein CATSELAQQFF.

The gene calls are TRBV6-1 and TRBJ1-6, with TRBD1 matching 7 bases. The V gene end was trimmed by 1 base and the J gene end by 8 bases; junction bases not matched to a gene: 11. Germline V lookup: CDR1 MNHNS, CDR2 SASEGT. The CDR3 has 17 amino acids. This CDR3 is CASSEDPGGTADSPLHF. The CDR3 DNA reads as TGTGCCAGCAGTGAAGACCCAGGGGGAACGGCTGATTCACCCCTCCACTTT.

V gene TRBV27 combines with J gene TRBJ1-6; D gene uncertain. The CDR3 spans 17 residues. The V end lost 5 bases, the J end lost 0 bases, and 14 bases lay between the germline ends. CDR1 is MNHEY, CDR2 SMNVEV, per germline (reference sequence). The chain's CDR3 is CASSPLVGSSYNSPLHF. The CDR3 DNA reads TGTGCCAGCAGTCCACTCGTAGGGAGCTCCTATAATTCACCCCTCCACTTT.

This clonotype is classed as medium-sized. The gene calls are TRBV20-1 and TRBJ1-2; unclear D gene. The CDR3 is 14 amino acids. Deletions cut 5 bases from V and 8 bases from J, with 21 bases between. Germline-derived CDR1 and CDR2 are DFQATT and SNEGSKA (reference sequence). The CDR3 spells CSAVRTREIGGYTF. In DNA form, the CDR3 reads TGCAGTGCTGTACGGACGAGGGAGATCGGGGGCTACACCTTC.

The chain couples TRBV5-4 to TRBJ2-1; 8 nucleotides match TRBD1. CDR1 and CDR2 (germline): SGHNT, YYREEE (reference sequence). Trimming took 5 bases from V and 7 from J; bases not matched to a gene: 11. The CDR3 is made up of 15 amino acids. CDR3 nucleotides: TGTGCCAGCAGTTCCGACAGGGGACTTAAGAATGAGCAGTTCTTC. This sequence encodes CASSSDRGLKNEQFF.

V usage is TRBV29-1 and J usage is TRBJ2-3, with a tentative D call TRBD1 (5 bases). Germline assignment: CDR1 SQVTM and CDR2 ANQGSEA. Trimming removed 7 bases at V and 6 bases at J, with 17 bases between. CDR3 length: 13 residues. The chain's CDR3 is CSAGTAGLDTQYF. The DNA of the CDR3 is TGCAGCGCCGGAACCGCAGGGTTGGATACGCAGTATTTT.

The genes are TRBV28 and TRBJ1-5; tentative D call: TRBD1 (6 bases). Trimming shortened V by 5 bases and J by 6 bases, and 11 bases separated the two germline ends. The CDR3 totals 13 residues. The germline gives CDR1 MDHEN, CDR2 SYDVKM. DNA of the CDR3: TGTGCCAGCAGTCCACACAGGGCTCAGCCCCAGCATTTT. Translated: CASSPHRAQPQHF.

The CDR3 loop reads CASSEFTIYF. CDR3 nucleotide sequence: TGTGCCAGCAGTGAATTCACCATATATTTT. The chain uses TRBV6-1 and TRBJ1-3, with unresolved D. The CDR3 contains 10 residues. In germline, CDR1 is MNHNS, CDR2 SASEGT. With 2 bases removed from V and 9 bases from J, the gap between germline ends came to 2 bases.

A few counts support this clonotype. The chain joins TRBV24-1 to TRBJ2-3; D call uncertain. CDR3 length: 17 residues. Trimming stripped 4 bases from V and 6 bases from J, with 22 bases between. Per the germline V gene, CDR1 is KGHDR and CDR2 is SFDVKD. CDR3 sequence reads: CATSDRNDIGLGDTQYF. The CDR3 DNA sequence: TGTGCCACCAGTGACCGGAACGACATAGGGCTAGGTGATACGCAGTATTTT.

The chain joins TRBV12-3 or TRBV12-4 to TRBJ1-1; a possible D gene is TRBD1 (6 bases). Trimming cost V 8 bases and J 4 bases, with 23 bases left between them. The CDR3 runs to 16 residues. CDR3 in amino acids: CASGKNLRDIPTEAFF. The CDR3 region has the DNA TGTGCCAGCGGGAAAAACCTTCGGGACATACCCACTGAAGCTTTCTTT.

This clonotype appeared once. The genes are TRBV4-2 and TRBJ2-7, with TRBD1 matching over 7 bases. The CDR3 consists of 14 residues. V lost 5 bases and J lost 1; bases outside the gene matches: 5. Germline assignment: CDR1 LGHNA and CDR2 YNFKEQ. This CDR3 reads CASSYRDSSYEQYF. The CDR3 bases are TGTGCCAGCAGCTACCGGGACAGTTCCTACGAGCAGTACTTC.

In this sample, this clonotype turned up a few times. V and J are TRBV6-4 and TRBJ2-1; D assignment may be TRBD1 or TRBD2 (5 bases each). This CDR3 region has 16 residues. Looked up from germline, CDR1 is MRHNA and CDR2 is SNTAGT. Trimming removed 2 bases from V and 0 bases from J, with 11 bases in between. CDR3 DNA sequence: TGTGCCAGCAGTGACCGACAGAGGGACTCCTACAATGAGCAGTTCTTC. Protein product: CASSDRQRDSYNEQFF.

This clonotype was counted between two and nine times. The chain uses TRBV4-2 and TRBJ1-5; TRBD1 aligns across 8 bases. CDR1 is LGHNA, CDR2 YNFKEQ, per germline. The junction had 14 bases not matched to a gene; V was cut back by 1 base and J by 0 bases. The length of the CDR3 is 20 residues. CDR3 residues: CASSQGGGRGRWNSNQPQHF. DNA for the CDR3: TGTGCCAGCAGCCAAGGGGGGGGCAGGGGGCGATGGAATAGCAATCAGCCCCAGCATTTT.

In its sample, this clonotype was seen a few times. The chain employs TRBV21-1 and TRBJ2-7; the D segment call TRBD1 is taken from the table without a DNA check. TRBV21-1 is a recognized pseudogene. The CDR3 consists of 13 residues. CDR3 amino acids: CASSKIQGNEQYF. Written as DNA, the CDR3 is TGTGCCAGCAGCAAAATTCAGGGGAACGAGCAGTACTTC.

The V and J genes are TRBV12-3 or TRBV12-4 and TRBJ2-5; D not resolved. V shed 5 bases and J shed 2 bases, with 12 bases lying between them. This CDR3 contains 14 residues. CDR3 region: CASSPPWEQETQYF. The DNA for the CDR3 is TGTGCCAGCAGTCCCCCGTGGGAACAAGAGACCCAGTACTTC.

The chain employs TRBV10-3 and TRBJ2-6; D not resolved. CDR1 is ENHRY, CDR2 SYGVKD, per germline. V was cut by 3 bases and J by 2 bases, with 11 bases left in between. The CDR3 spans 16 residues. DNA for the CDR3: TGTGCCATCAGTGAAGAGGCAGAGACTGGGGCCAACGTCCTGACTTTC. Encoded protein: CAISEEAETGANVLTF.

This clonotype was observed a few times. The chain employs TRBV5-1 and TRBJ1-2, with D uncertain. Trimming pared 2 bases from V and 8 bases from J, leaving 13 bases between. Germline CDR1 reads SGHRS; CDR2 reads YFSETQ. The CDR3 runs 13 residues. The DNA for the CDR3 is TGCGCCAGCAGCTTTGAGGGTGATGGGGGCTACACCTTC. It is translated as CASSFEGDGGYTF.

The chain is built from TRBV5-6 and TRBJ1-1; D remains ambiguous. This CDR3 contains 13 residues. Trimming took off 0 bases at V and 1 base at J, with 4 bases between the two ends. Germline V gene lookup returns CDR1 SGHDT and CDR2 YYEEEE. CDR3 nucleotides: TGTGCCAGCAGCTTGGGGGGGAACACTGAAGCTTTCTTT. It specifies CASSLGGNTEAFF.

The chain has TRBV20-1 and TRBJ2-5, with 9 nucleotides matching TRBD2. After removal of 6 bases from V and 7 bases from J, the junction contained 18 bases not matched to a gene. Per the germline V gene, CDR1 is DFQATT and CDR2 is SNEGSKA (reference sequence). The CDR3 has 16 amino acids. The DNA for the CDR3 is TGCAGTGCACCCAGGCCGAGCGGGGGGCCGCATGGGACCCAGTACTTC. Its translation: CSAPRPSGGPHGTQYF.